These 18 T cell receptor beta chains came from one sample sequenced in a study of patients and donors after allogeneic stem cell transplantation. MiXCR was run by TCRdb on the RT-PCR reads, yielding one entry per CDR3 protein. Among 150,000 to 200,000 distinct CDR3 sequences listed, approximately 24% were seen once. The sample taken for sequencing was blood, either unsorted or a sorted T cell fraction (not recorded which). The origin of the receptors is a human donor who was either an allogeneic HSCT recipient or a stem cell or donor lymphocyte infusion donor (not recorded which). It is not recorded whose cells these are; they may come from a transplant donor.

The V gene is TRBV24-1, the J gene TRBJ1-5; D is perhaps TRBD1 (5 bases). V lost 2 bases and J lost 5, with 12 bases in between. The CDR3 extends over 15 amino acids. Germline values: CDR1 KGHDR, CDR2 SFDVKD. The CDR3 is CATSDSRFRDQPQHF. Here the CDR3 DNA reads TGTGCCACCAGTGATTCCCGGTTCAGGGATCAGCCCCAGCATTTT.

The chain combines TRBV5-4 with TRBJ2-5; D perhaps matches TRBD2 (5 bases). Trimming took off 0 bases at V and 5 bases at J, with 14 bases between the two ends. This CDR3 is 15 amino acids long. Looked up from germline, CDR1 is SGHNT and CDR2 is YYREEE (reference sequence). The CDR3 sequence is CASSLEAGLWETQYF. The CDR3 bases are TGTGCCAGCAGCTTGGAGGCGGGTTTATGGGAGACCCAGTACTTC.

This clonotype occurred a few times. Here the CDR3 DNA reads TGCGCCAGCAGCGACCTTACTAGCTACTCCTACAATGAGCAGTTCTTC. Encoded protein: CASSDLTSYSYNEQFF. The rearrangement joins TRBV5-1 to TRBJ2-1; weak D call: TRBD2 (6 bases). The germline gives CDR1 SGHRS, CDR2 YFSETQ. V lost 4 bases and J 0 bases, leaving 14 bases between the germline ends. This CDR3 region has 16 residues.

This clonotype was picked up a small number of times. The chain joins TRBV2 to TRBJ1-5; 8 nucleotides agree with TRBD1. After removal of 2 bases from V and 6 bases from J, the junction contained 9 bases not matched to a gene. This CDR3 contains 16 residues. The germline V gene encodes CDR1 SNHLY and CDR2 FYNNEI. The CDR3 DNA sequence: TGTGCCAGCAGTGAATATACAGGGGGGATCGTTCAGCCCCAGCATTTT. It is translated as CASSEYTGGIVQPQHF.

Many counts were recorded for this clonotype. The genes are TRBV4-1 and TRBJ1-3; D is ambiguous. From germline, CDR1 is MGHRA and CDR2 YSYEKL. V was trimmed by 0 bases and J by 2 bases, leaving 2 bases between them. The CDR3 has 13 amino acids. CDR3 loop: CASSQDPGNTIYF. CDR3 sequence (DNA): TGCGCCAGCAGCCAAGATCCTGGAAACACCATATATTTT.

The chain combines TRBV10-3 with TRBJ2-7; possibly TRBD1 for D (5 bases). Deletions cut 0 bases from V and 5 bases from J, with 11 bases between. This CDR3 is built from 14 residues. The V gene's germline CDR1 is ENHRY and CDR2 SYGVKD. The CDR3 sequence is CAISESTDLNEQYF. CDR3 DNA: TGTGCCATCAGTGAGTCGACAGATCTGAACGAGCAGTACTTC.

V usage is TRBV29-1 and J usage is TRBJ2-7, with TRBD1 identical over 9 bases. CDR1 and CDR2 (germline): SQVTM, ANQGSEA. The CDR3 is 12 amino acids. The V gene end was trimmed by 4 bases and the J gene end by 2 bases; junction bases not matched to a gene: 0. CDR3 residues: CSVGQGAYEQYF. CDR3 DNA sequence: TGCAGCGTTGGACAGGGGGCCTACGAGCAGTACTTC.

J is TRBJ1-5 and V is TRBV12-3 or TRBV12-4; D ambiguous. Trimming removed 9 bases from V and 6 bases from J, with 9 bases in between. This CDR3 contains 11 residues. The CDR3 region has the DNA TGTGCCAGACTTAGCTTTCAGCCCCAGCATTTT. It codes for CARLSFQPQHF.

As regards this clonotype: The junction differs from germline at one of its ends, possibly a read error. The chain employs TRBV10-3 and TRBJ2-3; D unresolved. This CDR3 is 12 amino acids long. Germline loops: CDR1 ENHRY, CDR2 SYGVKD. The CDR3 nucleotides read TGTGCCATCACTGAGGGCACAGATACGCAGTATTTT. It encodes CAITEGTDTQYF.

This rearrangement joins TRBV29-1 to TRBJ2-5; D not resolved. Trimming cost V 4 bases and J 10 bases, with 13 bases left between them. The CDR3 loop spans 11 amino acids. The germline CDR1 and CDR2 sequences are SQVTM and ANQGSEA. DNA of the CDR3: TGCAGCGTTGGAGCCTCCCTCGGCCAGTACTTC. Its protein is CSVGASLGQYF.

At least ten counts were recorded for this clonotype. J is TRBJ1-1 and V is TRBV10-3, with 8 bases that match TRBD1. Trimming cost V 7 bases and J 3 bases; bases outside gene matches: 7. The CDR3 runs to 14 residues. CDR1 ENHRY and CDR2 SYGVKD come from the germline V gene. CDR3 protein: CAITPTGVDTEAFF. The CDR3 DNA follows: TGTGCCATCACCCCGACAGGGGTCGACACTGAAGCTTTCTTT.

The rearrangement uses TRBV4-2 and TRBJ2-7; D could derive from TRBD1 or TRBD2 (5 bases each). V was clipped by 3 bases and J by 5 bases, with 17 bases between them. This CDR3 is built from 15 residues. Germline CDR1 and CDR2: LGHNA and YNFKEQ. CDR3 nucleotide sequence: TGTGCCAGCAGCCACGTACTCCGGGGCGCGGACGAGCAGTACTTC. Translating gives CASSHVLRGADEQYF.

In this sample, this clonotype turned up a few times. The chain combines TRBV7-9 with TRBJ1-5; no definite D call. The CDR3 loop spans 16 amino acids. Germline CDR1 SEHNR, CDR2 FQNEAQ (reference sequence). Trimming shortened V by 5 bases and J by 6 bases, and 20 bases separated the two germline ends. CDR3 loop: CASSEGYGPLSQPQHF. In nucleotides, the CDR3 is TGTGCCAGCAGCGAGGGCTATGGACCGCTCTCTCAGCCCCAGCATTTT.

The chain couples TRBV5-1 to TRBJ2-5; unclear D gene. This CDR3 has 12 residues. V lost 5 bases and J lost 3, with 8 bases in between. Germline CDR1 reads SGHRS; CDR2 reads YFSETQ. The CDR3 here is CASRVPEETQYF. CDR3 coding DNA: TGCGCCAGCAGGGTACCGGAAGAGACCCAGTACTTC. The full variable domain, completed using reference TRBV5-1 and TRBJ2-5, is KAGVTQTPRYLIKTRGQQVTLSCSPISGHRSVSWYQQTPGQGLQFLFEYFSETQRNKGNFPGRFSGRQFSNSRSEMNVSTLELGDSALYLCASRVPEETQYFGPGTRLLVL.

V usage is TRBV5-1 and J usage is TRBJ2-5, with D possibly matching TRBD2 (6 bases). Germline values: CDR1 SGHRS, CDR2 YFSETQ. This CDR3 contains 13 residues. The ends were cut back, 5 bases at V and 9 bases at J, with 17 bases in the middle. This CDR3 reads CASRGDWAGAQYF. The DNA of the CDR3 is TGCGCCAGCAGAGGGGACTGGGCCGGGGCCCAGTACTTC.

This clonotype has a handful of counts. The rearrangement uses TRBV4-1 and TRBJ1-5; 7 bases are a match to TRBD1. Germline values: CDR1 MGHRA, CDR2 YSYEKL. The CDR3 is 16 amino acids. V gave up 1 base and J gave up 4 bases; unmatched junction bases: 7. The CDR3 bases are TGCGCCAGCAGCCAAGGCCGGACAGGTATAAATCAGCCCCAGCATTTT. This sequence encodes CASSQGRTGINQPQHF.

V is TRBV5-6 and J is TRBJ2-6; 11 nucleotides line up with TRBD1. In germline, CDR1 is SGHDT, CDR2 YYEEEE. The CDR3 length is 16 residues. V lost 3 bases and J lost 2; bases outside the gene matches: 1. This chain's CDR3 is CASSWGQGAGANVLTF. As DNA, the CDR3 is TGTGCCAGCAGCTGGGGACAGGGGGCTGGGGCCAACGTCCTGACTTTC. The variable domain in full, with the rest retrieved from reference TRBV5-6 and TRBJ2-6, is DAGVTQSPTHLIKTRGQQVTLRCSPKSGHDTVSWYQQALGQGPQFIFQYYEEEERQRGNFPDRFSGHQFPNYSSELNVNALLLGDSALYLCASSWGQGAGANVLTFGAGSRLTVL.

The chain links TRBV20-1 to TRBJ2-4; D might be TRBD1 (5 bases). With 6 bases removed from V and 6 bases from J, the gap between germline ends came to 15 bases. The CDR3 loop spans 13 amino acids. The V gene's germline CDR1 is DFQATT and CDR2 SNEGSKA (reference sequence). The CDR3 loop is CSAPDTKRNIQYF. CDR3 bases: TGCAGTGCCCCGGACACAAAAAGAAACATTCAGTACTTC.